Sequencing of this T cell receptor (beta chain) was carried out in a study of a mutant IDH1 vaccine in newly diagnosed glioma. Study context: Week 35 held visit V12, while week 47 held visit V13.

Only in-frame clones appear in the TCRdb table, and some are missing; sequencing was by immunoSEQ multiplex PCR. This table holds fewer than 55,000 clones, about 76% found once. About this clone: Its antigen remains unidentified.

Time point here: week 35, safety follow-up. Vaccinated patients received 300 ug of mutant IDH1 20-mer peptide per dose, with topical imiquimod. Astrocytomas found in donors were new, WHO grade 3 or 4, IDH1-mutant and ATRX-lost. The CDR3 totals 13 residues. With 1 base removed from V and 4 bases from J, the gap between germline ends came to 4 bases. Per germline, CDR1 LNHDA and CDR2 SQIVND (reference sequence). The chain recombines TRBV19 with TRBJ2-2, with D unresolved. The TCR comes from a woman between 40 and 55 years old with glioma. Some clones in this sample may be carry-over from other donors' samples. The sample consisted of PBMCs, taken from a glioma patient whose treatment included an IDH1 peptide vaccine. The CDR3 reads CASSIGSTGELFF. The CDR3 nucleotides read TGTGCCAGTAGTATAGGCAGCACCGGGGAGCTGTTTTTT.